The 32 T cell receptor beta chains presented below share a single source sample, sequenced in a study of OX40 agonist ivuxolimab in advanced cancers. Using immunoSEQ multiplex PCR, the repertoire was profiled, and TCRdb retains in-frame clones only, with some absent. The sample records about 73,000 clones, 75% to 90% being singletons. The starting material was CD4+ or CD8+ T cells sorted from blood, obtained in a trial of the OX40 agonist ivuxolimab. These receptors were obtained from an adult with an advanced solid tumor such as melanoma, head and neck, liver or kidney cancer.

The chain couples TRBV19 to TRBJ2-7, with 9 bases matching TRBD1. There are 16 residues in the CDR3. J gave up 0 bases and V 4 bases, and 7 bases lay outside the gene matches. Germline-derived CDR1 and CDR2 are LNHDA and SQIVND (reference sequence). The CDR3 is CASSRTGGQSSYEQYF. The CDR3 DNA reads TGTGCCAGTAGTAGAACAGGGGGCCAAAGCTCCTACGAGCAGTACTTC.

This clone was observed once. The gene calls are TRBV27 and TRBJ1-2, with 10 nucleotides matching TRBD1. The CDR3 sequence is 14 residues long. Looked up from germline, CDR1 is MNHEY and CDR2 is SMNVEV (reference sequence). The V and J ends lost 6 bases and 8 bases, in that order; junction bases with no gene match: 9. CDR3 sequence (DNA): TGTGCCAGCAGGGAGAGACAGGGGGCGAAGGGCTACACCTTC. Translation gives CASRERQGAKGYTF.

The CDR3 here is CASSLAAGGAYEQYF. As DNA, the CDR3 is TGCGCCAGCAGCTTGGCCGCAGGGGGAGCCTACGAGCAGTACTTC. The V call is TRBV5-1, the J call TRBJ2-7, with 7 bases fitting TRBD1. The V gene end was trimmed by 0 bases and the J gene end by 2 bases; junction bases not matched to a gene: 5. The CDR3 is 15 residues long. Germline CDR1 SGHRS, CDR2 YFSETQ.

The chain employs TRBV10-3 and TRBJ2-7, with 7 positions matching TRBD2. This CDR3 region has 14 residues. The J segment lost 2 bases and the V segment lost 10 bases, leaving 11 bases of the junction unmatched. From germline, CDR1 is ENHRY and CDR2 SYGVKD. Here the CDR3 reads CATTKASGTYEQYF. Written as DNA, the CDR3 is TGTGCCACCACCAAAGCTAGCGGAACCTACGAGCAGTACTTC.

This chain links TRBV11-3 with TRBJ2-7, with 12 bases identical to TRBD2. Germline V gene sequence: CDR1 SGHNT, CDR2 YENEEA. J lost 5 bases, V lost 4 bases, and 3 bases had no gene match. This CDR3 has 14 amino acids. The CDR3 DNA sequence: TGTGCCAGCAGCTCTAGCGGGAGGGCCCACGAGCAGTACTTC. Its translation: CASSSSGRAHEQYF.

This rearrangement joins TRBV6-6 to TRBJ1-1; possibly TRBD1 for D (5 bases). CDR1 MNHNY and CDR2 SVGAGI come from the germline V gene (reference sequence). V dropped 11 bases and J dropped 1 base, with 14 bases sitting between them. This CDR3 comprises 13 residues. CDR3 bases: TGTGCCCTCCGGAGGGGAAGGAACACTGAAGCTTTCTTT. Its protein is CALRRGRNTEAFF.

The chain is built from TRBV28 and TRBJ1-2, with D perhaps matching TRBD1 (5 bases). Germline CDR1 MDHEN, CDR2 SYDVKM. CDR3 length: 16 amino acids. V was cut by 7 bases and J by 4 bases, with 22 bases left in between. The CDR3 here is CASNAPGRKPGYGYTF. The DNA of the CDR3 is TGTGCCAGCAACGCACCGGGACGGAAGCCAGGCTATGGCTACACCTTC.

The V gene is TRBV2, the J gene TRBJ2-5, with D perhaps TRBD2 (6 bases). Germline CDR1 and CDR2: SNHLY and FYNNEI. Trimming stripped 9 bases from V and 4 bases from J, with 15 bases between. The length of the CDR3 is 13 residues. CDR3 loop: CARTGRRGETQYF. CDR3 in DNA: TGTGCCAGAACAGGACGGAGGGGAGAGACCCAGTACTTC. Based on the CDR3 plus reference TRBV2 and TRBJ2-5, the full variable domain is EPEVTQTPSHQVTQMGQEVILRCVPISNHLYFYWYRQILGQKVEFLVSFYNNEISEKSEIFDDQFSVERPDGSNFTLKIRSTKLEDSAMYFCARTGRRGETQYFGPGTRLLVL.

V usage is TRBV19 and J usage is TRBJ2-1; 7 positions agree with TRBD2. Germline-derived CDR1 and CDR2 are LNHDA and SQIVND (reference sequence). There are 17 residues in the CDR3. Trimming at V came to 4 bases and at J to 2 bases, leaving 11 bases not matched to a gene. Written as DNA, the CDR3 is TGTGCCAGTAGTAACCCGGGCGGGGGTACAACCTACAATGAGCAGTTCTTC. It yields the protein CASSNPGGGTTYNEQFF.

CDR3 sequence (DNA): TGTGCCAGTAGTATAGGCAGCGGACAGGGGGCTTCGAACGAGCAGTACTTC. Amino acid sequence: CASSIGSGQGASNEQYF. V is TRBV19 and J is TRBJ2-7; 11 nucleotides agree with TRBD1. The CDR3 runs to 17 residues. Germline CDR1 is LNHDA and CDR2 is SQIVND (reference sequence). V shed 1 base and J 5 bases; nucleotides not matched to a gene: 10.

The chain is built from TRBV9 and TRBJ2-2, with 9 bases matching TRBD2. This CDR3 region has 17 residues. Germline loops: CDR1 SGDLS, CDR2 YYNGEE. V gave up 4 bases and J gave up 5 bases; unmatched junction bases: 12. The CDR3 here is CASSTQSWLAGTGELFF. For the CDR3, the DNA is TGTGCCAGCAGCACACAGAGTTGGCTAGCGGGAACCGGGGAGCTGTTTTTT.

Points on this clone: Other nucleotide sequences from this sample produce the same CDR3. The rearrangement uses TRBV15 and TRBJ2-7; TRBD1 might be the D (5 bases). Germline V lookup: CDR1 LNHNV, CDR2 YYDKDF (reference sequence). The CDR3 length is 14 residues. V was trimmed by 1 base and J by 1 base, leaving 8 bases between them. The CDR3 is CATSRAGSSYEQYF. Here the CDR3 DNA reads TGTGCCACCAGCAGAGCAGGGTCTTCCTACGAGCAGTACTTC.

The CDR3 here is CASSWSPGAYGYTF. CDR3 in DNA: TGTGCCAGCAGTTGGAGCCCCGGAGCGTATGGCTACACCTTC. V gene TRBV6-1 combines with J gene TRBJ1-2; no firm D call. The germline V and J ends were trimmed by 5 bases and 5 bases, with 15 bases remaining between them. This CDR3 comprises 14 residues. Germline values: CDR1 MNHNS, CDR2 SASEGT.

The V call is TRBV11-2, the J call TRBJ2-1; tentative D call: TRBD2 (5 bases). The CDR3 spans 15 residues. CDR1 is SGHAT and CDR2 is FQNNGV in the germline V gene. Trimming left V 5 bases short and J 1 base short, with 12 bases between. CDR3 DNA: TGTGCCAGCAGCCGCCAGCCGGGATCCTACAATGAGCAGTTCTTC. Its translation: CASSRQPGSYNEQFF.

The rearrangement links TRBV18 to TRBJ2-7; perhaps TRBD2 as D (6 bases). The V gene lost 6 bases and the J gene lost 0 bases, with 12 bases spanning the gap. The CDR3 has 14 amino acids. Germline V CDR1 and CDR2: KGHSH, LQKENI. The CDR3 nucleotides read TGTGCCAGCTCCCGCGGCGGGAACTCCTACGAGCAGTACTTC. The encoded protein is CASSRGGNSYEQYF.

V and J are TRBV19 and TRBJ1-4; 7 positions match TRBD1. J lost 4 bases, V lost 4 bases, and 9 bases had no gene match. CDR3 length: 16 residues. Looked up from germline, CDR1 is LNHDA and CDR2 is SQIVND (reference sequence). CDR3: CASSTGNQGDNEKLFF. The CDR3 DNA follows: TGTGCCAGTAGTACCGGGAACCAGGGGGATAATGAAAAACTGTTTTTT. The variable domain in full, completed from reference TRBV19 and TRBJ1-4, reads DGGITQSPKYLFRKEGQNVTLSCEQNLNHDAMYWYRQDPGQGLRLIYYSQIVNDFQKGDIAEGYSVSREKKESFPLTVTSAQKNPTAFYLCASSTGNQGDNEKLFFGSGTQLSVL.

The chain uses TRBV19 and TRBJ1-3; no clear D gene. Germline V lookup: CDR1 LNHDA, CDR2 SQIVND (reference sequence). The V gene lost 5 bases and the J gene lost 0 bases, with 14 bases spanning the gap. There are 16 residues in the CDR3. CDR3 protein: CASSEDQQSSGNTIYF. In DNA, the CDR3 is TGTGCCAGTAGTGAGGACCAACAAAGCTCTGGAAACACCATATATTTT.

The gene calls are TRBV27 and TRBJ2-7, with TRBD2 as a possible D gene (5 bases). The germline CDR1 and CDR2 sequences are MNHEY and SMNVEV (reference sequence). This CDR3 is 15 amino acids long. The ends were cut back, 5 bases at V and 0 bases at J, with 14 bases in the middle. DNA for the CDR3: TGTGCCAGCAGTCCACTAGTTCCTTTCTCCTACGAGCAGTACTTC. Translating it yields CASSPLVPFSYEQYF.

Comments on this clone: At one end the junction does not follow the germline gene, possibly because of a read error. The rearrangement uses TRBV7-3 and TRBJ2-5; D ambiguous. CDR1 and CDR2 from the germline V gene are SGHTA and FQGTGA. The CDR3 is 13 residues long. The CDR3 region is CASSITSQETQYF. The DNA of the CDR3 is TGTGCCAGCAGCATAACAAGCCAAGAGACCCAGTACTTC.

The CDR3 sequence is CASAGGGSSYEQYF. In DNA, the CDR3 is TGTGCCAGCGCGGGGGGCGGAAGCTCCTACGAGCAGTACTTC. V gene TRBV28 combines with J gene TRBJ2-7, with 8 bases fitting TRBD2. The CDR3 has 14 amino acids. V gave up 8 bases and J gave up 0 bases; unmatched junction bases: 6. Germline lookup yields CDR1 MDHEN and CDR2 SYDVKM. Based on the CDR3 plus reference TRBV28 and TRBJ2-7, the full variable domain is DVKVTQSSRYLVKRTGEKVFLECVQDMDHENMFWYRQDPGLGLRLIYFSYDVKMKEKGDIPEGYSVSREKKERFSLILESASTNQTSMYLCASAGGGSSYEQYFGPGTRLTVT.

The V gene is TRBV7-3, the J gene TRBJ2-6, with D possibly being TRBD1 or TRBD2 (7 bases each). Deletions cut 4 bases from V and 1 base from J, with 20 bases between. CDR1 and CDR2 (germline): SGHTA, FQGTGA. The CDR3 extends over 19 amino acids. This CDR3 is CASSSTGAGALSGANVLTF. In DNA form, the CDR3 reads TGTGCCAGCAGCTCTACAGGGGCGGGGGCCCTATCTGGGGCCAACGTCCTGACTTTC.

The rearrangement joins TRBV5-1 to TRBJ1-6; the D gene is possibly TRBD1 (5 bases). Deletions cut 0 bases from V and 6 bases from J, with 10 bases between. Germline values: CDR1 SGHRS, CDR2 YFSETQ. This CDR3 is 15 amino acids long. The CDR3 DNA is TGCGCCAGCAGCTTGGTGGCGGGACCTAATTCACCCCTCCACTTT. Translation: CASSLVAGPNSPLHF.

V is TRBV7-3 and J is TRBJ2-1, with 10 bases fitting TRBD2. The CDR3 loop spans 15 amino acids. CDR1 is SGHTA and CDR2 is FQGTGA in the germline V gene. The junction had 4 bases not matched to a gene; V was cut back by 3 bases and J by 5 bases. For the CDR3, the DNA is TGTGCCAGCAGCTTGTCCCTAGCGGGAGACAATGAGCAGTTCTTC. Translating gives CASSLSLAGDNEQFF.

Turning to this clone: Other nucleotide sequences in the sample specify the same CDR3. This CDR3 is CASSPPGNTEAFF. Here the CDR3 DNA reads TGTGCCAGCTCACCACCAGGGAACACTGAAGCTTTCTTT. The V gene is TRBV18, the J gene TRBJ1-1, with D unclear. The CDR3 runs 13 residues. Germline-derived CDR1 and CDR2 are KGHSH and LQKENI. The V gene lost 0 bases and the J gene lost 1 base, with 3 bases spanning the gap.

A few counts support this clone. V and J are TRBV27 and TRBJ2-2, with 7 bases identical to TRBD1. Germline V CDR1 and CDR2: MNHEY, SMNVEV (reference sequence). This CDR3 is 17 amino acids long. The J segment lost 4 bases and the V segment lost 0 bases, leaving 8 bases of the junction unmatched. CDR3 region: CASSLSGPGGRTGELFF. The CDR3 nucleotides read TGTGCCAGCAGTTTATCGGGCCCAGGGGGTCGCACCGGGGAGCTGTTTTTT.

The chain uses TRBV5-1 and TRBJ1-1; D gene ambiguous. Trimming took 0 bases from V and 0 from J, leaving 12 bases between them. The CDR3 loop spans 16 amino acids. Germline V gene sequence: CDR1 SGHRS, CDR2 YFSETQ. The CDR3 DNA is TGCGCCAGCAGCTTGGGTATACTAACAGTGAACACTGAAGCTTTCTTT. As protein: CASSLGILTVNTEAFF.

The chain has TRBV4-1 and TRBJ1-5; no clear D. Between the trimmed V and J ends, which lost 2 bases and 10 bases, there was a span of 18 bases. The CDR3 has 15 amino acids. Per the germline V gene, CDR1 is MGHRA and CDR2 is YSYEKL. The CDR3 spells CASSQHTEATAPQHF. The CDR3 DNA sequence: TGCGCCAGCAGCCAACACACCGAGGCTACGGCTCCCCAGCATTTT.

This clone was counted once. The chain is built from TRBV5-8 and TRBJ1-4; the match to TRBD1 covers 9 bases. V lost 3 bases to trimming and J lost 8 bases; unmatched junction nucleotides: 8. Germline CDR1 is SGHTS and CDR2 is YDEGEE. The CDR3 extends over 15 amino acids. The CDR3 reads CASSSLAGQGEKLFF. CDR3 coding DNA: TGTGCCAGCAGCTCCCTGGCGGGACAGGGCGAAAAACTGTTTTTT.

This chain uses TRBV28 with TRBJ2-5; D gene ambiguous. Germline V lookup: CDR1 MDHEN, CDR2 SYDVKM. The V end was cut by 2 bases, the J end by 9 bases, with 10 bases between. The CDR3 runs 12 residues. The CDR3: CASSLGPRAQYF. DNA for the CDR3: TGTGCCAGCAGTTTAGGCCCTCGGGCCCAGTACTTC.

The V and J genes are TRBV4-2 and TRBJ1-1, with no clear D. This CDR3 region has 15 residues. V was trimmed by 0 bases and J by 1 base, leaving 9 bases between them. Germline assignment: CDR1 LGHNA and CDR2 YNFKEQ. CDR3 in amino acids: CASSQEWRSNTEAFF. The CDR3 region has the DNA TGTGCCAGCAGCCAAGAGTGGCGTTCGAACACTGAAGCTTTCTTT.

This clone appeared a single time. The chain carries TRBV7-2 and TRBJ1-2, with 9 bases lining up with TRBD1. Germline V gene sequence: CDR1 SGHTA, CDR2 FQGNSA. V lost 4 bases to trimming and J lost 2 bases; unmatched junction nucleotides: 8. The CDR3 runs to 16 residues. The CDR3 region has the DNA TGTGCCAGCAGCTCATACAGGGGGCGCATCAACTATGGCTACACCTTC. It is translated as CASSSYRGRINYGYTF.

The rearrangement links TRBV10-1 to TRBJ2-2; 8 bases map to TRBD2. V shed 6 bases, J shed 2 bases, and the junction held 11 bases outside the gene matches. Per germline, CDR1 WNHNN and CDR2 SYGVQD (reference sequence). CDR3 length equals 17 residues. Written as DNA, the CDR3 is TGCGCCAGCAGCGGGACTAGAACGGGATTAAACACCGGGGAGCTGTTTTTT. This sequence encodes CASSGTRTGLNTGELFF.